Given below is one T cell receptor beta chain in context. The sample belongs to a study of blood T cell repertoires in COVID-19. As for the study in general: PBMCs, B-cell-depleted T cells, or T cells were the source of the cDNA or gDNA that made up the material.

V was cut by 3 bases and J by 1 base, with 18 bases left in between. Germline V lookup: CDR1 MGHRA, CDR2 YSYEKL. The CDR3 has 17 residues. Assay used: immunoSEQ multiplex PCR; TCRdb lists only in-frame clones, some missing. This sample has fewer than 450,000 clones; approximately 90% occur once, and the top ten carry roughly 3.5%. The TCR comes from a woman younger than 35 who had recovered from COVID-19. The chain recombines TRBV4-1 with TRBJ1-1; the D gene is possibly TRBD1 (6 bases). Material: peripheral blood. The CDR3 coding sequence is TGCGCCAGCAGCCACCCAAATTGGGGGCAAAAGAACACTGAAGCTTTCTTT. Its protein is CASSHPNWGQKNTEAFF.